This T cell receptor (beta chain) was recorded in a study of T cells in Graves' hyperthyroidism and ophthalmopathy. From RNA transcripts, TCR beta CDR3 regions were amplified. Carried out on the TCR CDR3, a first-round RT-PCR used the HTBI primer set. Using its own MiXCR run on the multiplex PCR reads, TCRdb lists one record per CDR3 protein. The sample has more than 600,000 distinct CDR3 sequences, around 17% seen once. Germline CDR1 MDHEN, CDR2 SYDVKM. Trimming cost V 8 bases and J 5 bases, with 8 bases left between them. This CDR3 spans 11 amino acids. Graves' hyperthyroidism without ophthalmopathy progression within 18 months was termed stable. Diagnosis rested on symptoms, serum thyroxine and TRAb, thyroid ultrasound, and orbital computed tomography. The source of the PBMCs was roughly 10 ml of fresh peripheral blood.

This TCR was recovered from a man between 18 and 35 years old with Graves' hyperthyroidism. Material: blood. The chain is built from TRBV28 and TRBJ2-3; D remains unclear. CDR3 residues: CASCSLDTQYF. CDR3 DNA: TGTGCCAGCTGTAGCTTAGATACGCAGTATTTT.